This TCR beta chain comes out of a study of blood T cell repertoires in COVID-19. V lost 6 bases to trimming and J lost 5 bases; unmatched junction nucleotides: 2. CDR3 size: 13 residues. Profiled with immunoSEQ multiplex PCR; TCRdb holds only in-frame clones, not every one. This sample yields some 65,000 clones, of which about 90% are seen a single time; under 0.65% belongs to the top ten. This TCR was recovered from a man aged 50 to 60 with COVID-19, enrolled during active disease. This sequence joins TRBV12-3 or TRBV12-4 and TRBJ2-3; TRBD2 matches 10 bases. The sequencing sample was made of peripheral blood. The CDR3 sequence is CASSVAGGDTQYF. CDR3 DNA sequence: TGTGCCAGCAGCGTAGCGGGAGGAGATACGCAGTATTTT.